The sequence of this T cell receptor beta chain was determined in a study of cytomegalovirus exposure and HLA in healthy donors. The overall study: In an earlier analysis, almost 120 million unique TCR beta sequences were found from 150 million to 200 million T cells.

The study, taken as a whole, reports: In an earlier analysis, about 87% or about 30%: the productive usage of most TCR beta V segments. Reportedly, HLA-A and HLA-B alleles of most subjects were accurately predicted from TCR beta.

A multiplex PCR was run with 60 Vbeta primers and 13 Jbeta primers. Generated by immunoSEQ multiplex PCR, the TCRdb table keeps only in-frame clones and is missing some. The table includes some 200,000 clones, over 75% detected once. Those who donated were healthy bone marrow donors. Concerning this clone: Its antigen is currently unknown.

J gave up 3 bases and V 3 bases, and 6 bases lay outside the gene matches. Germline V CDR1 and CDR2: LNHDA, SQIVND (reference sequence). This CDR3 has 15 residues. The clonotype originates from a man aged 50 to 60 in good health and CMV-seronegative. The chain is built from TRBV19 and TRBJ1-1, with 8 bases that match TRBD1. The sample comprised PBMCs. This CDR3 is CASSIGRTGHTEAFF. Here the CDR3 DNA reads TGTGCCAGTAGTATCGGGAGGACAGGGCACACTGAAGCTTTCTTT.